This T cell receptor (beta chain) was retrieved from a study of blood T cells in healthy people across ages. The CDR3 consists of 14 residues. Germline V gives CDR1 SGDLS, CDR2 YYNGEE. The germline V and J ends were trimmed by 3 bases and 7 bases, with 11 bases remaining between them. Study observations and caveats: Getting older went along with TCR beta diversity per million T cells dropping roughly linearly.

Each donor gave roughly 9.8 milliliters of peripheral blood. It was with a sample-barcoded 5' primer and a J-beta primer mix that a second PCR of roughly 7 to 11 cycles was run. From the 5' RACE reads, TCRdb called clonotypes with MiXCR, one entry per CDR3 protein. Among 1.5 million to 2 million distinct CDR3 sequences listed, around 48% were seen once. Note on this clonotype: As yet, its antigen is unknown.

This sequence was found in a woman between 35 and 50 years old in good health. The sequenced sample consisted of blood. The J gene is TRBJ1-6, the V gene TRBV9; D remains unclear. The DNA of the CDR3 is TGTGCCAGCAGCGCTCAGAGCGGGAATTCACCCCTCCACTTT. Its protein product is CASSAQSGNSPLHF.